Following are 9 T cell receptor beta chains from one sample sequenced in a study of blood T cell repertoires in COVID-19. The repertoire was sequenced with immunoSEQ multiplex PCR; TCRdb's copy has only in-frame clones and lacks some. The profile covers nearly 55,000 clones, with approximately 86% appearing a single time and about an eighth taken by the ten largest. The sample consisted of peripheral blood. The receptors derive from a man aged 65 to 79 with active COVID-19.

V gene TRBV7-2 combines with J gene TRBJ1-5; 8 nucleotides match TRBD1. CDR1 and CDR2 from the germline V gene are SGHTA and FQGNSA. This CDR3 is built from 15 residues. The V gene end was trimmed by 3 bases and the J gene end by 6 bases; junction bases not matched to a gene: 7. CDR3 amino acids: CASSFNGQGGQPQHF. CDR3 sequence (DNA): TGTGCCAGCAGCTTCAACGGACAGGGTGGTCAGCCCCAGCATTTT.

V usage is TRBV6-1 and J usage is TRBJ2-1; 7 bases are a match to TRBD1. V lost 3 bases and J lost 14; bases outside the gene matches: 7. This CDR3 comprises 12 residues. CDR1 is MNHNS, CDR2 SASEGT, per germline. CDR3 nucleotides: TGTGCCAGCAGTGAGTCGACAGGGTATAAGTTCTTC. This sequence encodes CASSESTGYKFF.

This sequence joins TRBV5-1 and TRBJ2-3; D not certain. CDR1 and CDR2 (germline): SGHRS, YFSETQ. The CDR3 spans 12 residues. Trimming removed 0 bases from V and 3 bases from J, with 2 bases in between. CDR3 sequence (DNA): TGCGCCAGCAGCTTGGCAACAGATACGCAGTATTTT. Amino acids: CASSLATDTQYF.

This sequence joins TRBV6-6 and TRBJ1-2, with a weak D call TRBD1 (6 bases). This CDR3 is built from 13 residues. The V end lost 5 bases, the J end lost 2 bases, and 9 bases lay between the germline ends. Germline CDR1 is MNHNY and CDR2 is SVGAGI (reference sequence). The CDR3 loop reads CASSPQGNYGYTF. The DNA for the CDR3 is TGTGCCAGCAGTCCTCAGGGGAACTATGGCTACACCTTC.

The CDR3 is CASSVDQGGSPLHF. In nucleotides, the CDR3 is TGTGCCAGCAGCGTAGATCAGGGAGGATCACCCCTCCACTTT. V usage is TRBV9 and J usage is TRBJ1-6; D is perhaps TRBD1 (5 bases). Per germline, CDR1 SGDLS and CDR2 YYNGEE. This CDR3 has 14 amino acids. The germline V and J ends were trimmed by 0 bases and 10 bases, with 11 bases remaining between them.

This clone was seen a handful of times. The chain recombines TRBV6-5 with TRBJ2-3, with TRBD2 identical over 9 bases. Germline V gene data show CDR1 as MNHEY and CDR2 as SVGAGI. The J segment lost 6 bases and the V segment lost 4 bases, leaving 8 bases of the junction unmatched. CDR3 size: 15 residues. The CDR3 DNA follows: TGTGCCAGCAGTTTGGAACTAGCGGGCATGGATACGCAGTATTTT. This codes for CASSLELAGMDTQYF.

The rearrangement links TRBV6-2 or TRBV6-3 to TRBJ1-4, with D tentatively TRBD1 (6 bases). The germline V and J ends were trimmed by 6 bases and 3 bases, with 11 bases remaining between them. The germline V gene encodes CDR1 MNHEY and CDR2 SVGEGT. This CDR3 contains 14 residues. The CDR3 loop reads CASSAGAANEKLFF. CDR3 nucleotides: TGTGCCAGCAGCGCAGGGGCTGCTAATGAAAAACTGTTTTTT.

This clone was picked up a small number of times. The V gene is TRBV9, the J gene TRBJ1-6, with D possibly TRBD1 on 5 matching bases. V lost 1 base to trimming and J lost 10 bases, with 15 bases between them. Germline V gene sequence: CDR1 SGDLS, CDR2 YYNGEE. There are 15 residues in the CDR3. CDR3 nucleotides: TGTGCCAGCAGCGTAAGTGACAGTGGTGGCTCACCCCTCCACTTT. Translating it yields CASSVSDSGGSPLHF.

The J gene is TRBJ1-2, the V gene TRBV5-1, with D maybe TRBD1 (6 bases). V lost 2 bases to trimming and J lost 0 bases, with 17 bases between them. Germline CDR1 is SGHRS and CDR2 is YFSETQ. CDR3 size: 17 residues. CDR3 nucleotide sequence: TGCGCCAGCAGCTTATCCGAAAGGGACAAGTCTAACTATGGCTACACCTTC. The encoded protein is CASSLSERDKSNYGYTF.